This section outlines one T cell receptor (beta chain) sequence together with its context. Its antigen is as yet unknown. The sample comes from a study of T cell responses to AZD1222 COVID-19 vaccine. Notes on the study in general: Reports say nearly half of spike-specific TCRs go after unmutated variant regions. The donor group comprised mostly white British people and more females; the analysis possibly underestimated clonal diversity. Spike regions recognized by vaccine-associated CD4 TCRs spanned the protein, led by 160-218 and 743-854. It was only a handful of AZD1222 recipients who were seropositive at baseline.

Sequenced by immunoSEQ multiplex PCR; TCRdb stores in-frame clones only, minus some. This table holds 150,000 to 200,000 clones, about 92% found once. This CDR3 has 17 residues. The germline V gene has CDR1 MNHNS and CDR2 SASEGT. J was trimmed by 4 bases and V by 4 bases; bases with no gene match: 12. The sequences come from peripheral blood, collected 28 days after the second AZD1222 dose. The rearrangement links TRBV6-1 to TRBJ1-1; 10 nucleotides align to TRBD1. The source of this sequence is an adult who received the AZD1222 COVID-19 vaccine. DNA for the CDR3: TGTGCCAGCAGTGTTTACTCCGGGACAGGGGTTCGCACTGAAGCTTTCTTT. Translated: CASSVYSGTGVRTEAFF.